This paragraph reports one T cell receptor beta chain. Libraries were prepared by immunoSEQ multiplex PCR; TCRdb keeps only in-frame clonotypes and omits some of them. Of approximately 380,000 clones listed, roughly nine tenths are singletons. This specimen belongs to a study of blood T cell repertoires in COVID-19. The CDR3 covers 14 residues. With 2 bases removed from V and 3 bases from J, the gap between germline ends came to 7 bases. Germline lookup yields CDR1 LNHDA and CDR2 SQIVND (reference sequence). Participants had their cohort set by participant-reported clinical history. Exposed study participants had met a COVID-19 case within 2 weeks before entry.

Specimen: PBMCs or T cells enriched from blood (not recorded which). The gene calls are TRBV19 and TRBJ1-4; D unresolved. The clonotype was recovered from a middle-aged woman who had been exposed to COVID-19. The CDR3 sequence: CASSILGSNEKLFF. DNA of the CDR3: TGTGCCAGTAGTATATTGGGCTCTAATGAAAAACTGTTTTTT.